This T cell receptor (beta chain) was sequenced in a study of cytomegalovirus exposure and HLA in healthy donors. General study results and limits: Cytomegalovirus status, reportedly, was diagnosed with high specificity and sensitivity by the classifier.

The PCR employed 60 Vbeta primers together with 13 Jbeta primers. Profiled with immunoSEQ multiplex PCR; TCRdb holds only in-frame clones, not every one. Of approximately 90,000 clones in the sample, 65% to 80% were seen once. Details on this clone: Its antigen remains unknown.

Sequenced material: PBMCs. The receptor comes from a woman aged 50 to 65 in good health and CMV-seropositive.

CDR3 in DNA: TGCGCCAGCAGCGAGGACAGGGACTATGGCACAGATACGCAGTATTTT. This sequence encodes CASSEDRDYGTDTQYF. The rearrangement uses TRBV4-3 and TRBJ2-3, with D perhaps TRBD1 (8 bases). The CDR3 is 16 amino acids. V was shortened by 5 bases and J by 1 base, with 16 bases between the two germline ends. Germline V gene data show CDR1 as LGHNA and CDR2 as YSLEER.